The rows below give T cell receptor beta chains drawn from one sample of a study of early T cells in non-severe SARS-CoV-2 infection. One entry per CDR3 protein, called by TCRdb with MiXCR from the 5' RACE reads. The data show roughly 61,000 distinct CDR3 sequences, with about 9.1% seen just once and 8.6% held by the top ten. The sample consisted of whole blood. The receptors originated from an adult who was a healthcare worker with PCR-confirmed SARS-CoV-2 infection or an uninfected control (not recorded which). Each CDR3 is given with its conserved first and last residue. D genes are given only for firm matches. Some rows mark clone size as missing; the rest say once, few, many or name a class of expanded clone.

>-|TRBV7-2|-|15|TRBJ2-4
CASSPKSGVKNIQYF
TGTGCCAGCAGCCCTAAATCGGGGGTCAAAAACATTCAGTACTTC
>-|TRBV7-9|few|17|TRBJ2-4
CASSTFQGGRVENIQYF
TGTGCCAGCAGCACCTTTCAGGGTGGCAGGGTCGAAAACATTCAGTACTTC
>TRBD2|TRBV15|many|14|TRBJ2-3
CATSTRLASDTQYF
TGTGCCACCAGCACCAGACTAGCATCAGATACGCAGTATTTT
>-|TRBV18|-|15|TRBJ1-6
CASSPGPRSNSPLHF
TGTGCCAGCTCACCGGGGCCCAGGAGTAATTCACCCCTCCACTTT
>TRBD2|TRBV20-1|few|15|TRBJ2-1
CSARGGRSSYNEQFF
TGCAGTGCTAGGGGCGGGAGGAGCTCCTACAATGAGCAGTTCTTC
>TRBD1|TRBV5-1|few|15|TRBJ1-6
CASSWTGLSNSPLHF
TGCGCCAGCAGCTGGACAGGGCTCTCTAATTCACCCCTCCACTTT
>-|TRBV10-3|many|16|TRBJ1-1
CAISESRGRANTEAFF
TGTGCCATCAGTGAGTCAAGAGGCAGGGCGAACACTGAAGCTTTCTTT
>-|TRBV2|few|8|TRBJ1-1
CAAGGAFF
TGTGCCGCCGGGGGGGCTTTCTTT
>-|TRBV2|many|15|TRBJ2-1
CASKPLGPSYNEQFF
TGTGCCAGCAAACCGCTAGGGCCCTCCTACAATGAGCAGTTCTTC
>TRBD2|TRBV3-1|many|15|TRBJ2-7
CASSQASGRAYEQYF
TGTGCCAGCAGCCAAGCTAGCGGGCGGGCCTACGAGCAGTACTTC
>-|TRBV6-2/TRBV6-3|few|14|TRBJ2-1
CASSYNRAYNEQFF
TGTGCCAGCAGTTACAACAGGGCGTACAATGAGCAGTTCTTC
>TRBD2|TRBV4-2|many|17|TRBJ2-1
CASSQDRGLAGANEQFF
TGTGCCAGCAGCCAAGATAGGGGACTAGCGGGAGCCAATGAGCAGTTCTTC
>TRBD2|TRBV10-3|many|16|TRBJ2-1
CAIKSAAGSSYNEQFF
TGTGCCATCAAGTCAGCAGCGGGATCCTCCTACAATGAGCAGTTCTTC
>-|TRBV11-1|-|12|TRBJ2-1
CASSLSPGQQFF
TGTGCCAGCAGCCTCTCTCCGGGCCAGCAGTTCTTC
>-|TRBV12-3/TRBV12-4|many|15|TRBJ2-7
CASTPSTGLSYEQYF
TGTGCCAGCACTCCATCGACAGGACTCTCCTACGAGCAGTACTTC
>-|TRBV6-1|many|14|TRBJ2-7
CASSWLGTPYEQYF
TGTGCCAGCAGTTGGCTCGGGACTCCCTACGAGCAGTACTTC
>TRBD2|TRBV20-1|many|15|TRBJ2-3
CSTDPGTSESYTQYF
TGCAGTACAGACCCCGGGACTAGCGAATCATATACGCAGTATTTT
>TRBD1|TRBV6-2/TRBV6-3|few|14|TRBJ2-5
CASSRQGVLETQYF
TGTGCCAGCAGTCGGCAGGGGGTTCTGGAGACCCAGTACTTC
>-|TRBV5-5|many|13|TRBJ1-2
CASSNRVPGGYTF
TGTGCCAGCAGCAACCGGGTTCCGGGTGGCTACACCTTC
>-|TRBV7-2|few|13|TRBJ1-4
CASSLEPHEKLFF
TGTGCCAGCAGCTTAGAGCCTCATGAAAAACTGTTTTTT
>TRBD1|TRBV5-3|few|14|TRBJ2-2
CARSGDREAGELFF
TGTGCCAGAAGTGGGGACAGGGAGGCCGGGGAGCTGTTTTTT
>TRBD2|TRBV2|-|15|TRBJ2-1
CASTKWTSGSSEQFF
TGTGCCAGCACCAAGTGGACTAGCGGGAGCAGCGAGCAGTTCTTC
>-|TRBV19|many|15|TRBJ2-2
CASSIAATNTGELFF
TGTGCCAGTAGTATAGCGGCAACAAACACCGGGGAGCTGTTTTTT
>TRBD1|TRBV9|many|16|TRBJ2-1
CASSGVDRGRMDEQFF
TGTGCCAGCAGCGGGGTGGACAGGGGGCGAATGGATGAGCAGTTCTTC
>TRBD2|TRBV12-3/TRBV12-4|-|14|TRBJ2-3
CASRAREDGDTQYF
TGTGCCAGCAGAGCGCGGGAGGACGGAGATACGCAGTATTTT
>TRBD2|TRBV11-3|many|15|TRBJ2-5
CASSSGLASLETQYF
TGTGCCAGCAGCTCCGGACTAGCGTCTTTGGAGACCCAGTACTTC
>TRBD1|TRBV7-2|-|15|TRBJ1-6
CASSYGQGGVSPLHF
TGTGCCAGCAGCTACGGACAGGGTGGAGTATCACCCCTCCACTTT
>-|TRBV20-1|-|13|TRBJ2-3
CSARDSRTDTQYF
TGCAGTGCTAGAGATAGCCGCACAGATACGCAGTATTTT
>-|TRBV4-2|many|15|TRBJ2-1
CASSQAGVGYNEQFF
TGTGCCAGCAGCCAAGCGGGAGTGGGGTACAATGAGCAGTTCTTC
>TRBD1|TRBV9|many|14|TRBJ2-2
CASSAQGAFGELFF
TGTGCCAGCAGCGCCCAGGGGGCCTTCGGGGAGCTGTTTTTT